Given below is one T cell receptor (beta chain) in context. This sample was included in a study of blood T cell repertoires in COVID-19. Across the whole study: COVID-19 samples from acute and convalescent phases originated in the United States, Italy and Spain. T cells, B-cell-depleted T cells, or PBMCs supplied cDNA or gDNA.

Original processing notes: Scientists estimated how many nucleated cells there were by amplifying reference gene primers. Clones were sequenced by immunoSEQ multiplex PCR, and TCRdb holds only the in-frame ones, with some missing. The V and J calls and the clone size are those of that table, but D and trimming were determined from the DNA. The table shows approximately 25,000 clones, with over 55% occurring only once. The V end was cut by 3 bases, the J end by 2 bases, with 11 bases between. CDR1 and CDR2 from the germline V gene are MGHDK and SYGVNS. This CDR3 has 14 residues. Sequenced material: peripheral blood. This clonotype was obtained from a woman of 80 years or more with acute or convalescent COVID-19. The chain joins TRBV25-1 to TRBJ2-7; D perhaps matches TRBD1 (5 bases). This chain's CDR3 is CASSDRTKTYEQYF. Written as DNA, the CDR3 is TGTGCCAGCAGTGACCGGACAAAGACCTACGAGCAGTACTTC.